Listed here are 30 T cell receptor beta chains from one sample, sequenced in a study of blood T cell repertoires in COVID-19. The method was immunoSEQ multiplex PCR; TCRdb's version includes in-frame clones alone and lacks a portion of them. This sample yields around 270,000 clones, of which over 80% are seen a single time; 1.5% belongs to the top ten. The sequencing input was peripheral blood. These receptors were obtained from a woman between 40 and 55 years old who had recovered from COVID-19.

The chain combines TRBV5-1 with TRBJ1-2, with 10 bases lining up with TRBD1. CDR1 and CDR2 (germline): SGHRS, YFSETQ. The CDR3 extends over 15 amino acids. The junction had 7 bases not matched to a gene; V was cut back by 4 bases and J by 4 bases. This CDR3 reads CASSLRQGATYGYTF. As DNA, the CDR3 is TGCGCCAGCAGCCTCCGACAGGGGGCAACCTATGGCTACACCTTC.

The chain is built from TRBV3-1 (or the pseudogene TRBV3-2) and TRBJ2-1; 7 bases are a match to TRBD1. The germline V gene has CDR1 LGHDT and CDR2 YNNKEL (reference sequence). The V and J ends lost 7 bases and 0 bases, in that order; junction bases with no gene match: 6. The CDR3 totals 15 residues. CDR3 sequence (DNA): TGTGCCAGCACTACAGGGGCCTACTCCTACAATGAGCAGTTCTTC. Its protein is CASTTGAYSYNEQFF.

The chain combines TRBV5-5 with TRBJ1-1; the D gene is possibly TRBD1 (6 bases). The CDR3 is made up of 13 amino acids. Germline V gene lookup returns CDR1 SGHKS and CDR2 YYEKEE (reference sequence). The V end lost 6 bases, the J end lost 1 base, and 10 bases lay between the germline ends. The CDR3 region has the DNA TGTGCCAGCAAATCGACAGGGAACACTGAAGCTTTCTTT. Its protein product is CASKSTGNTEAFF.

This clone has more than one count but fewer than ten. V gene TRBV2 combines with J gene TRBJ2-1, with 10 bases matching TRBD2. With V trimmed by 8 bases and J by 4 bases, 8 bases remained unmatched. Germline V lookup: CDR1 SNHLY, CDR2 FYNNEI. This CDR3 has 15 amino acids. The CDR3 bases are TGTGCCAGCCTAGGGGCTAGCGGGGGATACAATGAGCAGTTCTTC. Protein sequence: CASLGASGGYNEQFF.

This chain uses TRBV7-9 with TRBJ1-3, with D hard to call. The CDR3 runs 14 residues. V lost 2 bases and J lost 4, with 9 bases in between. Germline loops: CDR1 SEHNR, CDR2 FQNEAQ (reference sequence). CDR3 in DNA: TGTGCCAGCAGCTTAAGGGAGGCGGGAAACACCATATATTTT. It is translated as CASSLREAGNTIYF.

The rearrangement joins TRBV28 to TRBJ1-5; 9 nucleotides agree with TRBD1. V was clipped by 2 bases and J by 6 bases; unmatched bases: 5. CDR1 MDHEN and CDR2 SYDVKM come from the germline V gene. The CDR3 runs 15 residues. The CDR3 spells CASSLGTGGGQPQHF. In DNA, the CDR3 is TGTGCCAGCAGTTTAGGCACAGGGGGCGGTCAGCCCCAGCATTTT.

The V call is TRBV7-6, the J call TRBJ1-6, with 7 nucleotides matching TRBD1. CDR3 length equals 15 residues. The J segment lost 7 bases and the V segment lost 5 bases, leaving 8 bases of the junction unmatched. Germline loops: CDR1 SGHVS, CDR2 FNYEAQ. CDR3 loop: CASSASTGRNSPLHF. The CDR3 DNA reads TGTGCCAGCAGCGCGTCGACAGGGAGAAATTCACCCCTCCACTTT.

This clone has only one observation. The chain couples TRBV29-1 to TRBJ2-3; D not resolved. V dropped 6 bases and J dropped 6 bases, with 10 bases sitting between them. The CDR3 sequence is 11 residues long. Germline assignment: CDR1 SQVTM and CDR2 ANQGSEA. The CDR3: CSVAHMDTQYF. Written as DNA, the CDR3 is TGCAGCGTCGCACACATGGATACGCAGTATTTT.

The CDR3 region has the DNA TGCGCCAGCAGCCAATGGAGGAGCCTTGAGCAGTTCTTC. Translating it yields CASSQWRSLEQFF. The chain is built from TRBV4-1 and TRBJ2-1, with a possible D match to TRBD2 (5 bases). The V gene lost 2 bases and the J gene lost 9 bases, with 11 bases spanning the gap. Germline V gene lookup returns CDR1 MGHRA and CDR2 YSYEKL. The CDR3 runs 13 residues.

The chain couples TRBV6-5 to TRBJ1-1; tentatively, D is TRBD1 (6 bases). Trimming pared 5 bases from V and 8 bases from J, leaving 21 bases between. Germline V CDR1 and CDR2: MNHEY, SVGAGI. This CDR3 comprises 15 residues. CDR3 nucleotide sequence: TGTGCCAGCAGTCCAACCCCCGGACAGCGCGGAGAAGCTTTCTTT. Translation gives CASSPTPGQRGEAFF.

V usage is TRBV6-5 and J usage is TRBJ1-4, with D hard to call. The CDR3 covers 14 residues. Germline lookup yields CDR1 MNHEY and CDR2 SVGAGI. The V and J ends lost 0 bases and 3 bases respectively, with 5 bases between them. Here the CDR3 reads CASSYSASNEKLFF. DNA for the CDR3: TGTGCCAGCAGTTACTCAGCGTCTAATGAAAAACTGTTTTTT.

V and J are TRBV11-3 and TRBJ1-1, with TRBD1 identical over 8 bases. The CDR3 length is 12 residues. The germline V gene has CDR1 SGHNT and CDR2 YENEEA. Trimming at V came to 6 bases and at J to 10 bases, leaving 7 bases not matched to a gene. CDR3 in amino acids: CASSLDRVGAFF. For the CDR3, the DNA is TGTGCCAGCAGTTTGGACAGGGTGGGAGCTTTCTTT.

This clone is a singleton in its sample. The chain has TRBV7-9 and TRBJ1-1; 9 bases align to TRBD1. CDR3 length: 20 amino acids. Trimming at V came to 5 bases and at J to 1 base, leaving 20 bases not matched to a gene. Germline CDR1 and CDR2: SEHNR and FQNEAQ (reference sequence). This CDR3 is CASSGDRESLFFNSNTEAFF. As DNA, the CDR3 is TGTGCCAGCAGCGGGGACAGGGAGAGTCTTTTTTTCAACTCGAACACTGAAGCTTTCTTT.

This chain connects TRBV6-6 to TRBJ2-2, with D possibly matching TRBD1 (5 bases). CDR1 and CDR2 from the germline V gene are MNHNY and SVGAGI (reference sequence). CDR3 length: 16 amino acids. Trimming removed 5 bases from V and 5 bases from J, with 18 bases in between. The CDR3 DNA follows: TGTGCCAGCAGTCAAGGGGCGAGGATAGGGACCGGGGAGCTGTTTTTT. It codes for CASSQGARIGTGELFF.

The V and J genes are TRBV11-1 and TRBJ1-2, with 7 positions matching TRBD1. The CDR3 has 12 amino acids. The V segment lost 3 bases and the J segment 7 bases; nucleotides outside the gene matches: 2. From germline, CDR1 is SGHAT and CDR2 FQDESV (reference sequence). In DNA, the CDR3 is TGTGCCAGCAGCTTGACAGGGTTTGGCTACACCTTC. Protein sequence: CASSLTGFGYTF.

This chain uses TRBV2 with TRBJ1-1, with D unresolved. The V gene's germline CDR1 is SNHLY and CDR2 FYNNEI. Between the trimmed V and J ends, which lost 1 base and 0 bases, there was a span of 9 bases. This CDR3 is built from 15 residues. The CDR3 sequence is CASSEGHPMNTEAFF. CDR3 bases: TGTGCCAGCAGTGAAGGACACCCAATGAACACTGAAGCTTTCTTT.

The chain couples TRBV3-1 (or the pseudogene TRBV3-2) to TRBJ2-1, with 11 nucleotides matching TRBD2. This CDR3 contains 17 residues. The ends lost 4 bases at V and 4 bases at J; junction bases unmatched: 9. CDR1 is LGHDT, CDR2 YNNKEL, per germline (reference sequence). The CDR3, as DNA: TGTGCCAGCAGCCCCTCCGTTCTAGCGGGGGGATACAATGAGCAGTTCTTC. Its protein is CASSPSVLAGGYNEQFF.

The J gene is TRBJ2-3, the V gene TRBV5-1, with 7 nucleotides matching TRBD1. The ends lost 3 bases at V and 5 bases at J; junction bases unmatched: 6. Germline CDR1 SGHRS, CDR2 YFSETQ. The CDR3 has 14 amino acids. The CDR3 DNA follows: TGCGCCAGCAGCTCACAGGGGTATGGAGATACGCAGTATTTT. It encodes CASSSQGYGDTQYF.

This clone was detected a few times. This rearrangement joins TRBV6-5 to TRBJ1-1; TRBD1 matches 7 bases. The CDR3 runs 13 residues. The V and J ends lost 4 bases and 8 bases, in that order; junction bases with no gene match: 7. In germline, CDR1 is MNHEY, CDR2 SVGAGI. CDR3 residues: CASSSETGTEAFF. CDR3 bases: TGTGCCAGCAGTTCTGAGACAGGGACGGAAGCTTTCTTT.

This chain links TRBV12-3 or TRBV12-4 with TRBJ1-2; D is perhaps TRBD1 (5 bases). Deletions cut 3 bases from V and 4 bases from J, with 9 bases between. The length of the CDR3 is 13 residues. The CDR3 sequence: CASSLSRAYGYTF. For the CDR3, the DNA is TGTGCCAGCAGTTTGTCCAGGGCCTATGGCTACACCTTC.

The CDR3, as DNA: TGTGCCAGCAGCCTAGCGGGGGAATTGGATACGCAGTATTTT. It encodes CASSLAGELDTQYF. V is TRBV9 and J is TRBJ2-3, with TRBD2 identical over 10 bases. This CDR3 is 14 amino acids long. V lost 4 bases, J lost 6 bases, and 5 bases stayed unmatched. Germline assignment: CDR1 SGDLS and CDR2 YYNGEE.

This rearrangement joins TRBV2 to TRBJ1-6; a possible D gene is TRBD1 (6 bases). The germline gives CDR1 SNHLY, CDR2 FYNNEI. CDR3 length: 16 residues. V was cut by 4 bases and J by 9 bases, with 19 bases left in between. CDR3 residues: CASSANSRGVGSPLHF. The CDR3 DNA follows: TGTGCCAGCAGTGCCAACTCCAGGGGTGTAGGTTCACCCCTCCACTTT.

The rearrangement links TRBV3-1 (or the pseudogene TRBV3-2) to TRBJ1-6; D is ambiguous. Trimming pared 0 bases from V and 5 bases from J, leaving 8 bases between. There are 15 residues in the CDR3. Looked up from germline, CDR1 is LGHDT and CDR2 is YNNKEL (reference sequence). CDR3 residues: CASSQDSEDNSPLHF. The DNA for the CDR3 is TGTGCCAGCAGCCAAGACTCGGAGGATAATTCACCCCTCCACTTT.

The genes are TRBV9 and TRBJ2-5; weak D call: TRBD2 (5 bases). Per the germline V gene, CDR1 is SGDLS and CDR2 is YYNGEE. This CDR3 is built from 16 residues. V was shortened by 2 bases and J by 4 bases, with 18 bases between the two germline ends. The CDR3 region is CASSVEPEDFGETQYF. CDR3 in DNA: TGTGCCAGCAGCGTGGAACCAGAGGACTTTGGAGAGACCCAGTACTTC.

This clone was counted between two and nine times. The chain uses TRBV29-1 and TRBJ2-1, with D uncertain. This CDR3 contains 12 residues. CDR1 and CDR2 (germline): SQVTM, ANQGSEA. With 0 bases removed from V and 5 bases from J, the gap between germline ends came to 5 bases. CDR3 in amino acids: CSVEELDNEQFF. The DNA of the CDR3 is TGCAGCGTTGAAGAACTTGACAATGAGCAGTTCTTC.

V and J are TRBV18 and TRBJ2-3; tentative D call: TRBD1 (6 bases). The ends were cut back, 1 base at V and 0 bases at J, with 8 bases in the middle. The CDR3 is made up of 15 amino acids. Germline V lookup: CDR1 KGHSH, CDR2 LQKENI. The CDR3 is CASSPQGVSTDTQYF. The CDR3 nucleotides are TGTGCCAGCTCACCACAGGGGGTAAGCACAGATACGCAGTATTTT.

This chain joins TRBV14 and TRBJ2-3, with D possibly TRBD2 on 7 matching bases. Germline assignment: CDR1 SGHDN and CDR2 FVKESK. Trimming shortened V by 2 bases and J by 9 bases, and 18 bases separated the two germline ends. The CDR3 contains 15 residues. CDR3 loop: CASSQMGGRGSTQYF. CDR3 DNA sequence: TGTGCCAGCAGCCAAATGGGGGGGCGAGGATCGACGCAGTATTTT.

The chain has TRBV28 and TRBJ1-2; D is undetermined. Germline CDR1 and CDR2: MDHEN and SYDVKM. CDR3 length: 13 residues. Trimming removed 4 bases at V and 0 bases at J, with 6 bases between. The CDR3 DNA reads TGTGCCAGCAGTTCCCCGGCTAACTATGGCTACACCTTC. Translation gives CASSSPANYGYTF.

The rearrangement joins TRBV13 to TRBJ2-7; 11 nucleotides match TRBD2. Germline values: CDR1 PRHDT, CDR2 FYEKMQ (reference sequence). This CDR3 is 16 amino acids long. The trim removed 6 bases at V and 7 bases at J, leaving 14 bases unmatched. The CDR3 DNA follows: TGTGCCAGCAGTCCTTCTAGCGGGGGGCTTAGAAGGGAGCAGTACTTC. It yields the protein CASSPSSGGLRREQYF.

The CDR3: CASSPDRGRGYTF. The CDR3 nucleotides read TGTGCCAGCAGCCCCGACAGGGGGCGAGGCTACACCTTC. The rearrangement joins TRBV6-5 to TRBJ1-2; 10 bases are shared with TRBD1. V lost 6 bases to trimming and J lost 8 bases; unmatched junction nucleotides: 6. The CDR3 contains 13 residues. Germline assignment: CDR1 MNHEY and CDR2 SVGAGI.